The 8 T cell receptor beta chains listed next were all sequenced from one sample in a study of CD8 T cells in Susac syndrome. When the RNA was reverse transcribed, random hexamers were used with an input of about 0.5 to 1 ug. Each CDR3 protein is one row after TCRdb ran MiXCR on the immunoSEQ multiplex PCR reads. The sample carries under 150,000 distinct CDR3 sequences, over 80% recorded once. What was sequenced was CD8+ T cells from PBMCs. All receptors derive from a human donor with multiple sclerosis.

This chain connects TRBV7-9 to TRBJ2-2, with a weak D call TRBD1 (6 bases). With 5 bases removed from V and 2 bases from J, the gap between germline ends came to 15 bases. The CDR3 runs to 16 residues. The germline gives CDR1 SEHNR, CDR2 FQNEAQ (reference sequence). The CDR3 sequence is CASSGDGTQNTGELFF. Written as DNA, the CDR3 is TGTGCCAGCAGCGGAGACGGGACACAAAACACCGGGGAGCTGTTTTTT.

The V and J genes are TRBV4-1 and TRBJ2-7; D gene ambiguous. Between the trimmed V and J ends, which lost 0 bases and 3 bases, there was a span of 12 bases. The CDR3 runs to 15 residues. Per germline, CDR1 MGHRA and CDR2 YSYEKL. For the CDR3, the DNA is TGCGCCAGCAGCCAAGAAGTGGGGATTTTCTACGAGCAGTACGTC. Translated, it gives CASSQEVGIFYEQYV.

The rearrangement uses TRBV7-9 and TRBJ2-7, with TRBD2 as a possible D gene (6 bases). The length of the CDR3 is 14 residues. Germline CDR1 reads SEHNR; CDR2 reads FQNEAQ (reference sequence). Trimming cost V 10 bases and J 0 bases, with 16 bases left between them. The CDR3 coding sequence is TGTGCCATCGCGGGGTACCAGAGCTCCTACGAGCAGTACTTC. Residues: CAIAGYQSSYEQYF.

The V gene is TRBV24-1, the J gene TRBJ2-3, with TRBD2 matching 9 bases. From germline, CDR1 is KGHDR and CDR2 SFDVKD. CDR3 length equals 18 residues. V lost 5 bases to trimming and J lost 1 base; unmatched junction nucleotides: 12. CDR3 sequence: CATSGDTSGRRRTDTQYF. The DNA for the CDR3 is TGTGCCACCAGTGGCGACACTAGCGGGCGCCGGCGCACAGATACGCAGTATTTT.

The J gene is TRBJ2-2, the V gene TRBV5-5, with unresolved D. This CDR3 has 12 amino acids. V was pared by 1 base and J by 6 bases, with 4 bases between. Germline V CDR1 and CDR2: SGHKS, YYEKEE (reference sequence). CDR3 coding DNA: TGTGCCAGCAGCTTGTATCCCGGGGAGCTGTTTTTT. Amino acid sequence: CASSLYPGELFF.

The chain employs TRBV10-3 and TRBJ1-2; D might be TRBD1 (5 bases). Germline CDR1 and CDR2: ENHRY and SYGVKD. This CDR3 has 11 residues. V was cut by 11 bases and J by 4 bases, with 11 bases left in between. CDR3 in amino acids: CAYGHLYGYTF. CDR3 DNA sequence: TGTGCCTACGGACACCTCTATGGCTACACCTTC.

By its share, this clonotype is medium-sized. The rearrangement uses TRBV6-1 and TRBJ2-1, with D maybe TRBD1 (6 bases). Germline-derived CDR1 and CDR2 are MNHNS and SASEGT. The CDR3 covers 14 residues. Trimming removed 5 bases from V and 1 base from J, with 9 bases in between. CDR3 nucleotide sequence: TGTGCCAGCAGTAACAGGGATTCCTACAATGAGCAGTTCTTC. This translates into CASSNRDSYNEQFF.

The rearrangement links TRBV20-1 to TRBJ2-2, with a possible D match to TRBD2 (6 bases). Trimming pared 3 bases from V and 3 bases from J, leaving 14 bases between. This CDR3 comprises 15 residues. Germline V gene sequence: CDR1 DFQATT, CDR2 SNEGSKA (reference sequence). CDR3 loop: CSASTSSSYTGELFF. CDR3 DNA: TGCAGTGCTAGTACTAGCTCTAGTTACACCGGGGAGCTGTTTTTT.